This T cell receptor (beta chain) was documented in a study of tumor and adjacent non-tumor tissue in lung cancer. Study-wide background: Patients comprised about a dozen adenocarcinoma, 2 squamous cell carcinoma and 1 small cell lung cancer. On average, productive TCRbeta reads reached about 4.17 million per sample. Patients were aged about 30 to 76, 9 to 10 men and about 5 women, stage I to III.

TCRbeta libraries were built with three rounds of nested PCR, modified from ARM-PCR. One entry per CDR3 protein results from TCRdb running MiXCR on the multiplex PCR reads. The profile shows about 76,000 distinct CDR3 sequences, 65% to 85% of them singletons. This sample's RNA came from whole unsorted tissue. The normal lung tissue was taken more than 3 cm from the tumor edge. The CDR3 has 16 residues. Germline loops: CDR1 MNHNS, CDR2 SASEGT. A word on this clonotype: The antigen remains undetermined. The junction differs from germline at one of its ends, possibly a read error.

Study results and limitations: Significantly higher TCR diversity was found in tumor than normal lung.

The sequenced material came from distant non-tumor lung tissue. This TCR came from a man in his 60s with non-small cell lung cancer. The rearrangement uses TRBV6-1 and TRBJ1-3, with D unresolved. The CDR3 here is CASSEDRTRYGNTIYF. CDR3 nucleotides: TGTGCCAGCAGCGAAGATAGAACGAGGTATGGAAACACCATATATTTT.